The source of this T cell receptor (beta chain) is a study of blood T cell repertoires in COVID-19. Study information: There were acute and convalescent COVID-19 samples, and they came from the United States, Italy and Spain. The analysed material was cDNA or gDNA that came from T cells, B-cell-depleted T cells, or PBMCs.

In the original processing: Reference gene primers were amplified, and this amplification served to estimate nucleated cell counts. The method was immunoSEQ multiplex PCR; TCRdb's version includes in-frame clones alone and lacks a portion of them. That table furnishes V, J and clone size, whereas the DNA furnished D and trimming. Of approximately 190,000 clones listed, more than 75% are singletons. This TCR was sampled from a man older than 75 with acute or convalescent COVID-19. Sequencing was done on a sample of peripheral blood.

The DNA of the CDR3 is TGCGCCAGCAGCGATCGACAGGTCCAGAACACTGAAGCTTTCTTT. Amino acid sequence: CASSDRQVQNTEAFF. This chain uses TRBV5-1 with TRBJ1-1, with D perhaps matching TRBD1 (6 bases). CDR1 and CDR2 from the germline V gene are SGHRS and YFSETQ. This CDR3 has 15 residues. V was shortened by 4 bases and J by 1 base, with 14 bases between the two germline ends.